The clone carrying this T cell receptor (beta chain) was recorded once. Its matching antigen is unknown. Sample-barcoded 5' priming and a J-beta primer mix drove a second PCR of about 6 to 12 cycles. Via MiXCR, TCRdb re-called the 5' RACE reads, giving one row per CDR3 protein. The table lists 700,000 to 1,000,000 distinct CDR3 sequences, 40% to 50% of them singletons, with about a fifth in the top ten. This record belongs to a study of blood T cells in healthy people across ages. Study details: About one barcoded beta molecule was captured per two T cells (by template switching).

Per germline, CDR1 LGHNA and CDR2 YSLEER. CDR3 length: 16 amino acids. Whole-study results and caveats: The unknown donor CMV status may have confounded expanded clonotype changes. The study found more naive CD4+ cells and higher diversity in long-lived than aged donors.

The sequenced sample was blood. J is TRBJ2-1 and V is TRBV4-3, with 8 bases that match TRBD2. With the DNA end fitting TRBJ2-7 better, the J assignment may be wrong. The origin of this receptor is a man in his fifties or sixties in good health. The CDR3 region has the DNA TGCGCCAGCAGCCAAGACGGGGGGGGACCTTACAATGAGCAGTACTTC. This sequence encodes CASSQDGGGPYNEQYF.